Sequencing of this T cell receptor (beta chain) was carried out in a study of vaccination effects on CD4 cells after COVID-19. The overall study: Participants each got two BNT162b2 or mRNA-1273 vaccine doses. Study conclusions and caveats: Convalescent patients numbered few in the study; early post-infection timepoints were missing entirely.

The CDR3 is 14 amino acids. V was trimmed by 6 bases and J by 2 bases, leaving 13 bases between them. CDR1 is MGHRA, CDR2 YSYEKL, per germline. Pools of viral peptides were used by the ViraFEST assay to expand antigen-specific CD4+ T cells ahead of sequencing. With nine to eleven days of culture completed, CD4+ T cells were isolated. Vaccine recipients lacked prior SARS-CoV-2 infection and had negative nucleocapsid antibodies. The assay was immunoSEQ multiplex PCR, and TCRdb's table has in-frame clones only and misses some. The repertoire holds about 41,000 clones, with around 68% as singletons. Turning to this clone: The antigen is undetermined.

The chain carries TRBV4-1 and TRBJ1-2, with D perhaps TRBD1 (6 bases). This specimen was CD4+ T cells from PBMCs cultured with HCoV-OC43 spike peptides, taken before COVID-19 vaccination. The subset denotes: HCoV-OC43 spike overlapping peptide pool stimulation. This clonotype was sampled from a human donor who received a COVID-19 vaccine. The CDR3 is CASRQQGSNYGYTF. The CDR3 DNA reads TGCGCCAGCAGGCAACAGGGATCCAACTATGGCTACACCTTC.